This is a list of T cell receptor beta chains from one sample in a study of cytomegalovirus exposure and HLA in healthy donors. Sequencing used immunoSEQ multiplex PCR; TCRdb keeps in-frame clones, though not all of them. The data contain under 120,000 clones, 74% of them seen just once; the ten biggest clones take up more than 2%. Sequenced sample: PBMCs. The receptors were sampled from a man aged 50-59 years in good health and CMV-seropositive. Both conserved end residues are part of each CDR3. Fields, in order: clone size, D gene, J gene, V gene, CDR3 length, CDR3 protein, CDR3 DNA. D genes are given only for firm matches. Not all rows give a size; the values are once, few, many and, for expanded clones, a class.

clone_size: .
d_call: TRBD1
j_call: TRBJ2-5
v_call: TRBV7-2
cdr3_length: 13
cdr3_aa: CASSEGTGETQYF
cdr3_nt: TGTGCCAGCAGCGAAGGGACAGGGGAGACCCAGTACTTC

clone_size: .
d_call: TRBD2
j_call: TRBJ2-5
v_call: TRBV9
cdr3_length: 15
cdr3_aa: CASSVMAGGVETQYF
cdr3_nt: TGTGCCAGCAGCGTCATGGCGGGGGGGGTAGAGACCCAGTACTTC

clone_size: few
d_call: .
j_call: TRBJ1-5
v_call: TRBV5-6
cdr3_length: 13
cdr3_aa: CASSLGANQPQHF
cdr3_nt: TGTGCCAGCAGCTTGGGCGCCAATCAGCCCCAGCATTTT

clone_size: once
d_call: .
j_call: TRBJ2-2
v_call: TRBV5-4
cdr3_length: 16
cdr3_aa: CASSLKGGQGAGELFF
cdr3_nt: TGTGCCAGCAGCTTAAAAGGCGGCCAAGGGGCCGGGGAGCTGTTTTTT

clone_size: .
d_call: TRBD2
j_call: TRBJ2-7
v_call: TRBV10-1
cdr3_length: 15
cdr3_aa: CASSETAGEVYEQYF
cdr3_nt: TGCGCCAGCAGTGAGACAGCGGGAGAGGTCTACGAGCAGTACTTC

clone_size: .
d_call: .
j_call: TRBJ1-1
v_call: TRBV14
cdr3_length: 15
cdr3_aa: CASSQDLDENTEAFF
cdr3_nt: TGTGCCAGCAGCCAAGATTTAGATGAGAACACTGAAGCTTTCTTT

clone_size: .
d_call: .
j_call: TRBJ1-1
v_call: TRBV5-1
cdr3_length: 13
cdr3_aa: CASSPGGRTEAFF
cdr3_nt: TGCGCCAGCAGCCCCGGGGGTCGAACTGAAGCTTTCTTT

clone_size: .
d_call: .
j_call: TRBJ1-1
v_call: TRBV10-3
cdr3_length: 13
cdr3_aa: CAITPDPAGAAFF
cdr3_nt: TGTGCCATCACTCCGGACCCTGCGGGTGCCGCTTTCTTT

clone_size: .
d_call: TRBD1
j_call: TRBJ1-5
v_call: TRBV29-1
cdr3_length: 14
cdr3_aa: CSVGDRGHRGPQHF
cdr3_nt: TGCAGCGTCGGGGACAGGGGCCATCGCGGGCCCCAGCATTTT

clone_size: .
d_call: TRBD1
j_call: TRBJ1-2
v_call: TRBV5-1
cdr3_length: 14
cdr3_aa: CASSLTGTDYGYTF
cdr3_nt: TGCGCCAGCAGCCTGACAGGGACCGACTATGGCTACACCTTC

clone_size: .
d_call: .
j_call: TRBJ2-7
v_call: TRBV14
cdr3_length: 12
cdr3_aa: CASSHRSYEQYF
cdr3_nt: TGTGCCAGCAGCCACCGGTCCTACGAGCAGTACTTC

clone_size: .
d_call: TRBD1
j_call: TRBJ2-7
v_call: TRBV6-6
cdr3_length: 15
cdr3_aa: CASSYSGTGTYEQYF
cdr3_nt: TGTGCCAGCAGTTACTCGGGGACAGGGACCTACGAGCAGTACTTC

clone_size: .
d_call: .
j_call: TRBJ1-2
v_call: TRBV11-2
cdr3_length: 13
cdr3_aa: CASSHPGGTTYTF
cdr3_nt: TGTGCCAGCAGCCACCCTGGGGGGACGACTTACACCTTC

clone_size: .
d_call: TRBD1
j_call: TRBJ1-2
v_call: TRBV7-2
cdr3_length: 14
cdr3_aa: CASSLGGTANGYTF
cdr3_nt: TGTGCCAGCAGCTTAGGAGGGACAGCTAATGGCTACACCTTC

clone_size: .
d_call: .
j_call: TRBJ2-6
v_call: TRBV4-1
cdr3_length: 18
cdr3_aa: CASSRRRQQNSGANVLTF
cdr3_nt: TGCGCCAGCAGCCGCCGCCGACAGCAAAACTCTGGGGCCAACGTCCTGACTTTC

clone_size: .
d_call: TRBD1
j_call: TRBJ1-1
v_call: TRBV29-1
cdr3_length: 14
cdr3_aa: CSVEPGQANTEAFF
cdr3_nt: TGCAGCGTGGAACCTGGACAGGCCAACACTGAAGCTTTCTTT

clone_size: .
d_call: TRBD1
j_call: TRBJ1-5
v_call: TRBV2
cdr3_length: 15
cdr3_aa: CASSAGQGSNQPQHF
cdr3_nt: TGTGCCAGCAGCGCCGGACAGGGAAGCAATCAGCCCCAGCATTTT

clone_size: .
d_call: TRBD2
j_call: TRBJ2-7
v_call: TRBV10-1
cdr3_length: 15
cdr3_aa: CASKGLAGNGGEQYF
cdr3_nt: TGCGCCAGCAAGGGACTAGCGGGAAACGGGGGGGAGCAGTACTTC

clone_size: .
d_call: .
j_call: TRBJ2-5
v_call: TRBV5-4
cdr3_length: 15
cdr3_aa: CASSLAGRAQETQYF
cdr3_nt: TGTGCCAGCAGCTTGGCCGGCAGGGCTCAAGAGACCCAGTACTTC

clone_size: .
d_call: TRBD1
j_call: TRBJ1-6
v_call: TRBV7-6
cdr3_length: 15
cdr3_aa: CASSRTGGGFSPLHF
cdr3_nt: TGTGCCAGCAGTCGCACAGGGGGGGGTTTTTCACCCCTCCACTTT

clone_size: few
d_call: .
j_call: TRBJ2-3
v_call: TRBV5-1
cdr3_length: 15
cdr3_aa: CASSLELAFTDTQYF
cdr3_nt: TGCGCCAGCAGCTTGGAGCTAGCGTTCACAGATACGCAGTATTTT

clone_size: .
d_call: .
j_call: TRBJ1-1
v_call: TRBV11-2
cdr3_length: 13
cdr3_aa: CASSTAGGTEAFF
cdr3_nt: TGTGCCAGCAGCACAGCGGGGGGGACTGAAGCTTTCTTT

clone_size: .
d_call: TRBD2
j_call: TRBJ2-1
v_call: TRBV28
cdr3_length: 14
cdr3_aa: CASSLGGGFYEQFF
cdr3_nt: TGTGCCAGCAGTTTAGGCGGGGGGTTTTATGAGCAGTTCTTC

clone_size: .
d_call: .
j_call: TRBJ1-5
v_call: TRBV2
cdr3_length: 14
cdr3_aa: CASSPDRRNQPQHF
cdr3_nt: TGTGCCAGCAGTCCTGACCGGAGGAATCAGCCCCAGCATTTT

clone_size: .
d_call: TRBD2
j_call: TRBJ2-5
v_call: TRBV10-3
cdr3_length: 20
cdr3_aa: CAIRDRLAGAPPGKQETQYF
cdr3_nt: TGTGCCATCAGGGATAGGCTAGCGGGGGCACCACCGGGAAAACAAGAGACCCAGTACTTC

clone_size: .
d_call: TRBD1
j_call: TRBJ2-3
v_call: TRBV10-2
cdr3_length: 16
cdr3_aa: CASSDSARTGRDTQYF
cdr3_nt: TGCGCCAGCAGTGACAGCGCGAGGACAGGGCGGGATACGCAGTATTTT

clone_size: .
d_call: TRBD2
j_call: TRBJ2-3
v_call: TRBV7-8
cdr3_length: 14
cdr3_aa: CASTWGGRTDTQYF
cdr3_nt: TGTGCCAGCACCTGGGGCGGGAGAACAGATACGCAGTATTTT

clone_size: .
d_call: TRBD2
j_call: TRBJ2-1
v_call: TRBV11-3
cdr3_length: 14
cdr3_aa: CASSRTREGNEQFF
cdr3_nt: TGTGCCAGCAGCCGTACGCGGGAGGGTAATGAGCAGTTCTTC

clone_size: .
d_call: TRBD1
j_call: TRBJ2-4
v_call: TRBV2
cdr3_length: 15
cdr3_aa: CASRGQGEGRDIQYF
cdr3_nt: TGTGCCAGCAGGGGACAGGGGGAGGGAAGGGACATTCAGTACTTC

clone_size: .
d_call: .
j_call: TRBJ2-5
v_call: TRBV19
cdr3_length: 14
cdr3_aa: CASSSQGLVKTQYF
cdr3_nt: TGTGCCAGTAGTAGCCAGGGGTTAGTGAAGACCCAGTACTTC

clone_size: .
d_call: .
j_call: TRBJ1-6
v_call: TRBV27
cdr3_length: 16
cdr3_aa: CATKRGGANYNSPLHF
cdr3_nt: TGTGCCACCAAACGAGGGGGGGCGAACTATAATTCACCCCTCCACTTT

clone_size: .
d_call: TRBD2
j_call: TRBJ2-1
v_call: TRBV9
cdr3_length: 15
cdr3_aa: CASSISGATYNEQFF
cdr3_nt: TGTGCCAGCAGCATTAGCGGGGCGACCTACAATGAGCAGTTCTTC

clone_size: .
d_call: .
j_call: TRBJ2-1
v_call: TRBV29-1
cdr3_length: 12
cdr3_aa: CSVDRPSDEQFF
cdr3_nt: TGCAGCGTTGATCGACCGAGCGATGAGCAGTTCTTC

clone_size: .
d_call: .
j_call: TRBJ1-2
v_call: TRBV2
cdr3_length: 12
cdr3_aa: CASKGYNYGYTF
cdr3_nt: TGTGCCAGCAAGGGGTACAACTATGGCTACACCTTC

clone_size: .
d_call: .
j_call: TRBJ1-1
v_call: TRBV25-1
cdr3_length: 12
cdr3_aa: CASSSGGEEAFF
cdr3_nt: TGTGCCAGCAGTTCGGGGGGAGAAGAAGCTTTCTTT

clone_size: .
d_call: TRBD1
j_call: TRBJ1-4
v_call: TRBV19
cdr3_length: 14
cdr3_aa: CASSITGVGEKLFF
cdr3_nt: TGTGCCAGTAGTATCACAGGGGTGGGTGAAAAACTGTTTTTT

clone_size: .
d_call: .
j_call: TRBJ1-1
v_call: TRBV5-1
cdr3_length: 15
cdr3_aa: CASSLPPAGDTEAFF
cdr3_nt: TGCGCCAGCAGCTTGCCCCCCGCGGGGGACACTGAAGCTTTCTTT

clone_size: .
d_call: .
j_call: TRBJ2-5
v_call: TRBV5-1
cdr3_length: 13
cdr3_aa: CASRPGVQETQYF
cdr3_nt: TGCGCCAGCAGGCCAGGGGTCCAAGAGACCCAGTACTTC

clone_size: once
d_call: TRBD1
j_call: TRBJ1-2
v_call: TRBV30
cdr3_length: 13
cdr3_aa: CAWRGGQGQGYTF
cdr3_nt: TGTGCCTGGCGTGGGGGACAGGGACAAGGCTACACCTTC

clone_size: .
d_call: TRBD1
j_call: TRBJ1-5
v_call: TRBV5-6
cdr3_length: 16
cdr3_aa: CASSLGGDRGRQPQHF
cdr3_nt: TGTGCCAGCAGCTTGGGAGGGGACAGGGGGAGGCAGCCCCAGCATTTT

clone_size: .
d_call: .
j_call: TRBJ1-2
v_call: TRBV5-5
cdr3_length: 13
cdr3_aa: CASSFSGSAGYTF
cdr3_nt: TGTGCCAGCAGCTTTTCAGGGTCGGCTGGCTACACCTTC

clone_size: .
d_call: TRBD1
j_call: TRBJ2-1
v_call: TRBV7-2
cdr3_length: 14
cdr3_aa: CASEWTGGNNEQFF
cdr3_nt: TGTGCCAGCGAATGGACAGGGGGAAACAATGAGCAGTTCTTC

clone_size: .
d_call: .
j_call: TRBJ2-1
v_call: TRBV2
cdr3_length: 11
cdr3_aa: CASSETGEQFF
cdr3_nt: TGTGCCAGCAGTGAAACGGGAGAGCAGTTCTTC